This T cell receptor (beta chain) was captured in a study of identical twins. Points from the study as a whole: Excess sharing between twins was weaker in beta out-of-frame sequences. Cord blood's abundant beta clonotypes had fewer insertions, unlike memory repertoires.

This clonotype was recorded a few times. What it recognizes is unknown. This CDR3 spans 16 amino acids. CDR1 is MNHNS, CDR2 SASEGT, per germline. V was clipped by 5 bases and J by 0 bases, with 14 bases between them. Healthy Caucasians provided all donations. A universal primer binding site was introduced by template switching. The final cDNA contained unique molecular identifiers. MiXCR, run by TCRdb on the 5' RACE reads, gives a single entry per CDR3 protein. The data hold about 660,000 distinct CDR3 sequences, with more than 6.5% observed a single time. These sequences were also reported in another study, on yellow fever vaccine responses in identical twins.

The sequencing input was PBMCs. This TCR was sampled from a woman under 30 in good health. The chain is built from TRBV6-1 and TRBJ2-4, with unresolved D. CDR3 nucleotide sequence: TGTGCCAGCAGTACCCGGGCCCCGGAAGCCAAAAACATTCAGTACTTC. Translated: CASSTRAPEAKNIQYF.